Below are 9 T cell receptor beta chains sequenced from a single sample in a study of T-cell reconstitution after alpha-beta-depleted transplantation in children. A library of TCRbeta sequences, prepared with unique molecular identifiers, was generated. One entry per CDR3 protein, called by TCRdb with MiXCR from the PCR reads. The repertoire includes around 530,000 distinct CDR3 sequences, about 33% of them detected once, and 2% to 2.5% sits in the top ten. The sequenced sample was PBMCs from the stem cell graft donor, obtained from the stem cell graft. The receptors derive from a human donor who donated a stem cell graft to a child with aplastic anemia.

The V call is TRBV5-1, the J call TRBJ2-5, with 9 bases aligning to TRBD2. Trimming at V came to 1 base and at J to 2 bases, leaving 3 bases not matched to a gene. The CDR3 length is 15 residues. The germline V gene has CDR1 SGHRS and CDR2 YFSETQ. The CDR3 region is CASSLFAGGQETQYF. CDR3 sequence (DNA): TGCGCCAGCAGCTTGTTCGCGGGAGGGCAAGAGACCCAGTACTTC.

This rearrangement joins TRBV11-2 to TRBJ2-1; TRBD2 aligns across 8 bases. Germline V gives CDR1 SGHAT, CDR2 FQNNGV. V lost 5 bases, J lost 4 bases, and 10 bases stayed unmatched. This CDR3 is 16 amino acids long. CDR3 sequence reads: CASSPQQLAVYNEQFF. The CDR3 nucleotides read TGTGCCAGCAGCCCCCAGCAACTAGCGGTTTACAATGAGCAGTTCTTC.

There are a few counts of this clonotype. CDR3 sequence: CAISATLGGNLNTEAFF. The DNA for the CDR3 is TGTGCCATCAGCGCGACGTTGGGGGGTAACCTCAACACTGAAGCTTTCTTT. The chain combines TRBV10-3 with TRBJ1-1; D possibly corresponds to TRBD1 (5 bases). This CDR3 spans 17 amino acids. V was pared by 6 bases and J by 2 bases, with 22 bases between. Germline CDR1 ENHRY, CDR2 SYGVKD.

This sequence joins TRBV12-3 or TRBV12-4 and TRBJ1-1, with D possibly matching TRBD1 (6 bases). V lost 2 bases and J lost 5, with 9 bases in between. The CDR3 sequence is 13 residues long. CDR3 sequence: CASSLFQGTEAFF. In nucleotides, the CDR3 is TGTGCCAGCAGTTTATTTCAGGGGACTGAAGCTTTCTTT.

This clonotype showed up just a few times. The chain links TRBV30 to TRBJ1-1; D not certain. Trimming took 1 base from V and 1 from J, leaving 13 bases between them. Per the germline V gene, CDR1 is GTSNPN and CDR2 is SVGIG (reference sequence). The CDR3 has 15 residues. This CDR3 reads CAWSAGRAGNTEAFF. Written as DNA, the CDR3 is TGTGCCTGGAGTGCTGGCCGGGCTGGGAACACTGAAGCTTTCTTT.

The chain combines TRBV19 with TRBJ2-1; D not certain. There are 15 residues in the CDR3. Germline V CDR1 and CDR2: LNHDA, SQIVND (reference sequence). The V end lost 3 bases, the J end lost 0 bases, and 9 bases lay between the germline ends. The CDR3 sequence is CASSMDGSSYNEQFF. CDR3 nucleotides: TGTGCCAGTAGTATGGACGGAAGCTCCTACAATGAGCAGTTCTTC.

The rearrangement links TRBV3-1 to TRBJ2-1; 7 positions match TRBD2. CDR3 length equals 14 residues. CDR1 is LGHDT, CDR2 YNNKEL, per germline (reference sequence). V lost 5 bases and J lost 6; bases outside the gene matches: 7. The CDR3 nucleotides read TGTGCCAGCAGCTCCGGGACTATACCCAATGAGCAGTTCTTC. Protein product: CASSSGTIPNEQFF.

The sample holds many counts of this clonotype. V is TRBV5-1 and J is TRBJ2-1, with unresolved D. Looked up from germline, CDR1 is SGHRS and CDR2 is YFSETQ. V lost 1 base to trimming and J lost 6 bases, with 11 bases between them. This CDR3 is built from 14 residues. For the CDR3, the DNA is TGCGCCAGCAGCTTGCTGGATGCCACCAATGAGCAGTTCTTC. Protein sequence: CASSLLDATNEQFF.

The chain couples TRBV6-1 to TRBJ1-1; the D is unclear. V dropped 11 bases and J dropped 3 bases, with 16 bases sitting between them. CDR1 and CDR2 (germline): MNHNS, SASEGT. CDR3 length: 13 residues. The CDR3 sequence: CAVGYRSHTEAFF. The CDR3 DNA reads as TGTGCCGTAGGCTATAGGAGCCACACTGAAGCTTTCTTT.